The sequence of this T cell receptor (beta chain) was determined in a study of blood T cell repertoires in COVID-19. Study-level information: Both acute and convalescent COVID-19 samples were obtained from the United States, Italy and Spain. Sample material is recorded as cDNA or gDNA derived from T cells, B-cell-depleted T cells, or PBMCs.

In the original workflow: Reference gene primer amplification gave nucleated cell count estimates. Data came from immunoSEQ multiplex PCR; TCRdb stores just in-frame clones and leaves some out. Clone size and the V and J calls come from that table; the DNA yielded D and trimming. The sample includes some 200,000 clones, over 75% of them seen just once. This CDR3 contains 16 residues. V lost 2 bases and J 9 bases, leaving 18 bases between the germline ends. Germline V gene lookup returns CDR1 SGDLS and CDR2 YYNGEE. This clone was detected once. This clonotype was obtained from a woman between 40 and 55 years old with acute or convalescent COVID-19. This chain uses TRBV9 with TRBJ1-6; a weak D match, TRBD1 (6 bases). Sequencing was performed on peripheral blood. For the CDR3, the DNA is TGTGCCAGCAGCGTTTTTCCTCTGGGGGCTGGTTCACCCCTCCACTTT. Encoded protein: CASSVFPLGAGSPLHF.